This TCR beta chain is drawn from a study of response to subunit inactivated influenza vaccine. The germline V gene has CDR1 SGHTA and CDR2 FQGNSA. The junction had 8 bases not matched to a gene; V was cut back by 0 bases and J by 0 bases. The CDR3 runs to 17 residues. One entry per CDR3 protein, called by TCRdb with MiXCR from the RT-PCR reads. The sample lists hundreds of thousands of distinct CDR3 sequences, 14% occurring once. This clonotype was observed a few times. This chain connects TRBV7-2 to TRBJ2-7; TRBD1 agrees at 7 bases. This receptor was taken from a man aged 45-65 years who received an inactivated influenza vaccine. Specimen: PBMCs from blood, collected 14 days before vaccination. The CDR3 DNA sequence: TGTGCCAGCAGCTTAGCCGGACAGGTTATGTTCTCCTACGAGCAGTACTTC. Protein: CASSLAGQVMFSYEQYF.